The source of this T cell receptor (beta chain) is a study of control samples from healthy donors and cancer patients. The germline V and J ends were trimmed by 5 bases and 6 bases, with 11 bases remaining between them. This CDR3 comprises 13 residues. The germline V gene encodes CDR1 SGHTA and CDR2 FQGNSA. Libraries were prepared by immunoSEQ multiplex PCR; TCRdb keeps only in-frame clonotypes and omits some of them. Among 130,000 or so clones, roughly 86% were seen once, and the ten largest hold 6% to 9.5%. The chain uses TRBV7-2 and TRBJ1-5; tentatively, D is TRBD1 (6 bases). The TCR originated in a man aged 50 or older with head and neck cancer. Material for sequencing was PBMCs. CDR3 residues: CASSGRGGQPQHF. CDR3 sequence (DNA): TGTGCCAGCAGCGGCAGGGGAGGTCAGCCCCAGCATTTT.